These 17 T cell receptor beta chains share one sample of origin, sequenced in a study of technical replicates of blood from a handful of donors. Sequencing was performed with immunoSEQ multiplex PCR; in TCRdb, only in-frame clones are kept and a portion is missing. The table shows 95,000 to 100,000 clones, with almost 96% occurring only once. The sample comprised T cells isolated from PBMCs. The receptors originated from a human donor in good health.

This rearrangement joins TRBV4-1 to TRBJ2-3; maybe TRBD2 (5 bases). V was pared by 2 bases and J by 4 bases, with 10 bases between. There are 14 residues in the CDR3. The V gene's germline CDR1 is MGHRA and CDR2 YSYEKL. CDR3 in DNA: TGCGCCAGCAGCCAAAACTCCGGGGCAGATACGCAGTATTTT. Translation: CASSQNSGADTQYF.

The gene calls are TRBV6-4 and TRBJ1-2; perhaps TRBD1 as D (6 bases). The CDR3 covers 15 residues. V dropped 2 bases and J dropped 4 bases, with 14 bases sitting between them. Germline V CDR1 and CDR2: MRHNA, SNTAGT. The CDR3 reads CASSDSGGRGYGYTF. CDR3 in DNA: TGTGCCAGCAGTGACAGCGGGGGCAGGGGCTATGGCTACACCTTC.

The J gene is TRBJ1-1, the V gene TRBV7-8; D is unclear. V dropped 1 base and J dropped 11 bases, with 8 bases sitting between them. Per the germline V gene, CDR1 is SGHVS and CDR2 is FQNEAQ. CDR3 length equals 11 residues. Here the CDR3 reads CASSLETRAFF. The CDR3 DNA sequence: TGTGCCAGCAGCTTAGAGACTAGGGCTTTCTTT.

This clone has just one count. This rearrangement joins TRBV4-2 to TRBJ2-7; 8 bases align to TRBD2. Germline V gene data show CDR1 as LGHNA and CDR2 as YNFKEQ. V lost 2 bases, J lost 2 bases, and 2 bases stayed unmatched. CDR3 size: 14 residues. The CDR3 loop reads CASSQSGGAYEQYF. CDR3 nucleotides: TGTGCCAGCAGCCAAAGCGGGGGTGCCTACGAGCAGTACTTC.

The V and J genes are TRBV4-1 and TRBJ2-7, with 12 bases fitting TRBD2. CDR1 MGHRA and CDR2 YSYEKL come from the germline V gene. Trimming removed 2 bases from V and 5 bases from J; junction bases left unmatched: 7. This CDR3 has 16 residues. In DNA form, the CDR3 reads TGCGCCAGCAGCCAACAAACTAGCGGGGGGAAGAACGAGCAGTACTTC. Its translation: CASSQQTSGGKNEQYF.

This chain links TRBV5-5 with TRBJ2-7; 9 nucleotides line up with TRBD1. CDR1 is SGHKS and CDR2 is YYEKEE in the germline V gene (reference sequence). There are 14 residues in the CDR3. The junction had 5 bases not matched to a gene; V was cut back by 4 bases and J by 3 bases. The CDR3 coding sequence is TGTGCCAGCAGCGGAAGACAGGGGGTCTACGAGCAGTACTTC. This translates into CASSGRQGVYEQYF. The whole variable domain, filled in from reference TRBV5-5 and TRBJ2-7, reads DAGVTQSPTHLIKTRGQQVTLRCSPISGHKSVSWYQQVLGQGPQFIFQYYEKEERGRGNFPDRFSARQFPNYSSELNVNALLLGDSALYLCASSGRQGVYEQYFGPGTRLTVT.

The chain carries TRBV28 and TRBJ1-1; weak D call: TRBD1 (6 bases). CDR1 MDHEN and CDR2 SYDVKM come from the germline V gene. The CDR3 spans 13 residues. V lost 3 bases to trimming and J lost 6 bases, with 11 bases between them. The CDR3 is CASSLGPGAEAFF. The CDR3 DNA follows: TGTGCCAGCAGTTTGGGCCCAGGGGCTGAAGCTTTCTTT.

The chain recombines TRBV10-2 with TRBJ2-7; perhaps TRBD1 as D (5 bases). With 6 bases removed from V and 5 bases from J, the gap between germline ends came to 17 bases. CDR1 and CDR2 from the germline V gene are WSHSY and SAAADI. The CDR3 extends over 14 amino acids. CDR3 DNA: TGCGCCAGCAGCCTGGACAAGTCGTATGACGAGCAGTACTTC. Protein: CASSLDKSYDEQYF.

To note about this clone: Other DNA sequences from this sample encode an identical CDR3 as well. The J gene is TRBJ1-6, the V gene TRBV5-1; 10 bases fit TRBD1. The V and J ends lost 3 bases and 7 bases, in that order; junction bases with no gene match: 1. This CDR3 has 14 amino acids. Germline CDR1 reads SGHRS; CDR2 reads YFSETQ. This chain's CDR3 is CASSSGQGNSPLHF. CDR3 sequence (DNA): TGCGCCAGCAGCTCGGGACAGGGGAATTCACCCCTCCACTTT.

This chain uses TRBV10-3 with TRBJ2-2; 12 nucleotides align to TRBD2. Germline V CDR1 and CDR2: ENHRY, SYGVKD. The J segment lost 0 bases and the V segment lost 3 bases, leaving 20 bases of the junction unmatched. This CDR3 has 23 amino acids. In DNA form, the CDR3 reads TGTGCCATCAGTGACCAGAAAACCGGGACTAGCGGGCGGCCTGATACGAACACCGGGGAGCTGTTTTTT. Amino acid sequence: CAISDQKTGTSGRPDTNTGELFF.

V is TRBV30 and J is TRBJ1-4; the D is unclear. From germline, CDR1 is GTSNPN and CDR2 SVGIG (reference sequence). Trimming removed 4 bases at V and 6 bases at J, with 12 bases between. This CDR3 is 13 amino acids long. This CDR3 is CAWNDGVDEKLFF. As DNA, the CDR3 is TGTGCCTGGAACGACGGGGTGGATGAAAAACTGTTTTTT. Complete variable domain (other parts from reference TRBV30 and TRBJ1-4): SQTIHQWPATLVQPVGSPLSLECTVEGTSNPNLYWYRQAAGRGLQLLFYSVGIGQISSEVPQNLSASRPQDRQFILSSKKLLLSDSGFYLCAWNDGVDEKLFFGSGTQLSVL.

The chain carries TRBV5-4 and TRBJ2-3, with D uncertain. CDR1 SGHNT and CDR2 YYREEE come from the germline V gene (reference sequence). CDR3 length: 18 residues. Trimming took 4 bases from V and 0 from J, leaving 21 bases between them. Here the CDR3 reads CASSPYPGSSPSTDTQYF. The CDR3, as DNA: TGTGCCAGCAGCCCCTATCCGGGTAGCAGCCCTAGCACAGATACGCAGTATTTT.

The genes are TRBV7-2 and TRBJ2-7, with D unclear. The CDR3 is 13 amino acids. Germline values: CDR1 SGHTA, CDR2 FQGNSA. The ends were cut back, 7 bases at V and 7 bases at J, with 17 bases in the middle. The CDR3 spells CASTPSFGREQYF. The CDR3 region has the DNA TGTGCCAGCACCCCGAGTTTTGGTCGGGAGCAGTACTTC.

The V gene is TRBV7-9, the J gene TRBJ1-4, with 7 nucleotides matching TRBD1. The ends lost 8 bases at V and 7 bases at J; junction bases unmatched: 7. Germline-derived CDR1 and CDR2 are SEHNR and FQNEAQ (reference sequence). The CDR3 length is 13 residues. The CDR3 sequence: CASARGQGEKLFF. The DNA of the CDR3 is TGTGCCAGCGCAAGGGGGCAGGGTGAAAAACTGTTTTTT. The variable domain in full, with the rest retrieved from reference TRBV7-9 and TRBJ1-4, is DTGVSQNPRHKITKRGQNVTFRCDPISEHNRLYWYRQTLGQGPEFLTYFQNEAQLEKSRLLSDRFSAERPKGSFSTLEIQRTEQGDSAMYLCASARGQGEKLFFGSGTQLSVL.

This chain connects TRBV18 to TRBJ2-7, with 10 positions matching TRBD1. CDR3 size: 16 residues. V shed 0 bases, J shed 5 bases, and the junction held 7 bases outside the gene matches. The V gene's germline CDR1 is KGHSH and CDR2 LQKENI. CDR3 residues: CASSPPVGQGEHEQYF. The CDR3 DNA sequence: TGTGCCAGCTCACCACCGGTCGGACAGGGGGAACACGAGCAGTACTTC.

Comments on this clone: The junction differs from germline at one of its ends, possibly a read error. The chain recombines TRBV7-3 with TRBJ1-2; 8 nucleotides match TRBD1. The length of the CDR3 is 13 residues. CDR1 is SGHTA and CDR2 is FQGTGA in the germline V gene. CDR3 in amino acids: CASSFLGTGTPLF. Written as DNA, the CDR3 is TGTGCCAGCAGCTTCCTAGGGACAGGCACACCCCTATTC.

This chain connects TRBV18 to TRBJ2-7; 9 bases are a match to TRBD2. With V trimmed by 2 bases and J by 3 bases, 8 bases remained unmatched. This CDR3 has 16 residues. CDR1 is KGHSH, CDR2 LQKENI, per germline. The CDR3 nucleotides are TGTGCCAGCTCACCAATGGCTAGCGGGAATCTCTACGAGCAGTACTTC. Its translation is CASSPMASGNLYEQYF. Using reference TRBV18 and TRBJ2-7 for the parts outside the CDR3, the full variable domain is NAGVMQNPRHLVRRRGQEARLRCSPMKGHSHVYWYRQLPEEGLKFMVYLQKENIIDESGMPKERFSAEFPKEGPSILRIQQVVRGDSAAYFCASSPMASGNLYEQYFGPGTRLTVT.